The 30 T cell receptor beta chains below all came from one sample that was sequenced in a study of CD8+ T cells in alopecia areata. Investigators isolated RNA and reverse transcribed it into cDNA to act as the sequencing template. The protocol was immunoSEQ multiplex PCR, while the TCRdb copy is restricted to in-frame clones and leaves out a portion. The data show 95,000 to 100,000 clones, roughly 60% seen once. Sample treatment: oral pan-JAK inhibitor, 5-10 mg twice daily. The specimen comprised CD8+ T cells sorted from blood, sampled around week 55, from a patient treated with tofacitinib. The receptor set was obtained from a human donor with alopecia areata.

J is TRBJ1-1 and V is TRBV5-1; 8 nucleotides align to TRBD1. V lost 5 bases and J lost 4; bases outside the gene matches: 10. CDR1 is SGHRS and CDR2 is YFSETQ in the germline V gene. CDR3 length: 15 amino acids. The CDR3, as DNA: TGCGCCAGCAGTTCAGGGGGCTCGGTGGGCACTGAAGCTTTCTTT. Its protein is CASSSGGSVGTEAFF. The entire variable domain, with the rest obtained from reference TRBV5-1 and TRBJ1-1, is as follows: KAGVTQTPRYLIKTRGQQVTLSCSPISGHRSVSWYQQTPGQGLQFLFEYFSETQRNKGNFPGRFSGRQFSNSRSEMNVSTLELGDSALYLCASSSGGSVGTEAFFGQGTRLTVV.

This clone was counted a few times. CDR3 DNA sequence: TGCGCCAGCAGCTTGCGCGGGGATTGGGTCTACGAGCAGTACTTC. Protein: CASSLRGDWVYEQYF. The rearrangement links TRBV5-1 to TRBJ2-7, with TRBD2 as a possible D gene (6 bases). The germline gives CDR1 SGHRS, CDR2 YFSETQ. The CDR3 runs 15 residues. V was pared by 1 base and J by 3 bases, with 14 bases between.

This clone was detected only once. The J gene is TRBJ2-1, the V gene TRBV5-1, with unresolved D. This CDR3 is 11 amino acids long. From germline, CDR1 is SGHRS and CDR2 YFSETQ. The V and J ends lost 4 bases and 5 bases respectively, with 4 bases between them. The CDR3 region is CASSVDNEQFF. As DNA, the CDR3 is TGCGCCAGCAGCGTGGACAATGAGCAGTTCTTC.

This clone showed up just a few times. The rearrangement joins TRBV7-9 to TRBJ2-7, with D unclear. The CDR3 loop spans 14 amino acids. CDR1 is SEHNR, CDR2 FQNEAQ, per germline (reference sequence). V gave up 4 bases and J gave up 0 bases, with 10 bases separating them. The DNA of the CDR3 is TGTGCCAGCAGCTCGTGGGGTATCTCCTACGAGCAGTACTTC. Translation gives CASSSWGISYEQYF.

This clone has only a few counts. The chain joins TRBV4-1 to TRBJ2-7; D is perhaps TRBD2 (6 bases). The V end was cut by 2 bases, the J end by 6 bases, with 8 bases between. CDR1 is MGHRA, CDR2 YSYEKL, per germline. The CDR3 is made up of 12 amino acids. CDR3 sequence: CASSQMRGEQYF. The CDR3 DNA follows: TGCGCCAGCAGCCAAATGCGGGGCGAGCAGTACTTC.

The genes are TRBV2 and TRBJ2-1; D remains unclear. The ends were cut back, 2 bases at V and 12 bases at J, with 5 bases in the middle. The CDR3 totals 10 residues. Germline V gene sequence: CDR1 SNHLY, CDR2 FYNNEI. The CDR3 here is CASSESRQFF. For the CDR3, the DNA is TGTGCCAGCAGTGAATCCAGGCAGTTCTTC.

The CDR3 reads CASSYAALTEAFF. CDR3 coding DNA: TGTGCCAGCAGTTACGCAGCTTTGACTGAAGCTTTCTTT. The chain links TRBV6-5 to TRBJ1-1; D unclear. The CDR3 length is 13 residues. Germline CDR1 MNHEY, CDR2 SVGAGI. Trimming left V 2 bases short and J 5 bases short, with 9 bases between.

The sample holds a few counts of this clone. This chain uses TRBV29-1 with TRBJ1-2; no clear D. Trimming shortened V by 5 bases and J by 4 bases, and 8 bases separated the two germline ends. Germline CDR1 and CDR2: SQVTM and ANQGSEA. The CDR3 loop spans 11 amino acids. CDR3 bases: TGCAGCGTTTTCACTATCTATGGCTACACCTTC. The encoded protein is CSVFTIYGYTF. Full variable domain (remainder filled in from reference TRBV29-1 and TRBJ1-2): SAVISQKPSRDICQRGTSLTIQCQVDSQVTMMFWYRQQPGQSLTLIATANQGSEATYESGFVIDKFPISRPNLTFSTLTVSNMSPEDSSIYLCSVFTIYGYTFGSGTRLTVV.

The CDR3 nucleotides are TGTGCCAGCAGTGGGGAACAAGAGACCCAGTACTTC. The encoded protein is CASSGEQETQYF. V usage is TRBV2 and J usage is TRBJ2-5; no reliable D call. The CDR3 has 12 amino acids. From germline, CDR1 is SNHLY and CDR2 FYNNEI. V was trimmed by 4 bases and J by 2 bases, leaving 5 bases between them.

V and J are TRBV9 and TRBJ2-3; 16 nucleotides match TRBD2. The CDR3 loop spans 17 amino acids. V lost 3 bases, J lost 2 bases, and 3 bases stayed unmatched. Germline lookup yields CDR1 SGDLS and CDR2 YYNGEE. The CDR3 sequence: CASSAGLAGGNTDTQYF. CDR3 sequence (DNA): TGTGCCAGCAGCGCGGGACTAGCGGGGGGGAACACAGATACGCAGTATTTT.

The genes are TRBV2 and TRBJ1-5, with D possibly TRBD1 on 6 matching bases. The CDR3 loop spans 14 amino acids. V was pared by 2 bases and J by 3 bases, with 8 bases between. The germline CDR1 and CDR2 sequences are SNHLY and FYNNEI. CDR3 bases: TGTGCCAGCAGTGAAAGGGACACCAATCAGCCCCAGCATTTT. Translated: CASSERDTNQPQHF.

This clone was seen only a few times. The J gene is TRBJ2-7, the V gene TRBV29-1; D is undetermined. Germline V CDR1 and CDR2: SQVTM, ANQGSEA. V was shortened by 4 bases and J by 1 base, with 5 bases between the two germline ends. This CDR3 has 11 amino acids. The CDR3 spells CSVVQSYEQYF. In nucleotides, the CDR3 is TGCAGCGTTGTTCAATCCTACGAGCAGTACTTC.

A single count supports this clone. The J gene is TRBJ2-1, the V gene TRBV11-3; D tentatively fits TRBD1 or TRBD2 (5 bases each). This CDR3 is 14 amino acids long. Germline-derived CDR1 and CDR2 are SGHNT and YENEEA. The ends were cut back, 1 base at V and 5 bases at J, with 9 bases in the middle. The CDR3: CASSLVGTHNEQFF. CDR3 bases: TGTGCCAGCAGCTTAGTGGGGACCCACAATGAGCAGTTCTTC.

There are many counts of this clone. This sequence joins TRBV2 and TRBJ2-2; perhaps TRBD2 as D (5 bases). Germline V gene sequence: CDR1 SNHLY, CDR2 FYNNEI. V was pared by 5 bases and J by 4 bases, with 20 bases between. The CDR3 consists of 17 residues. DNA of the CDR3: TGTGCCAGCAGTCCGGGGTACCAGGCGGCGAGCACCGGGGAGCTGTTTTTT. Its translation is CASSPGYQAASTGELFF.

This clone appeared once. This chain connects TRBV7-6 to TRBJ2-7; tentative D call: TRBD2 (7 bases). Germline V gene sequence: CDR1 SGHVS, CDR2 FNYEAQ. The CDR3 has 15 residues. V lost 1 base, J lost 0 bases, and 10 bases lay in between. In nucleotides, the CDR3 is TGTGCCAGCAGCTTAGAACGGGGGGCCTCCTACGAGCAGTACTTC. Its translation: CASSLERGASYEQYF.

This clone was seen just once. The V call is TRBV27, the J call TRBJ2-1, with a weak D call TRBD1 (6 bases). Trimming left V 7 bases short and J 1 base short, with 14 bases between. The CDR3 is 15 residues long. Germline values: CDR1 MNHEY, CDR2 SMNVEV (reference sequence). CDR3 nucleotides: TGTGCCAGCAATAAGGGACAACCATCCTACAATGAGCAGTTCTTC. It translates to CASNKGQPSYNEQFF.

The chain joins TRBV6-1 to TRBJ1-4; 9 nucleotides line up with TRBD1. This CDR3 spans 15 amino acids. The germline V gene encodes CDR1 MNHNS and CDR2 SASEGT. Unmatched junction bases numbered 6, after V lost 3 bases and J lost 7 bases. The CDR3, as DNA: TGTGCCAGCAGTGAGGGACAGGGTGAGGTTGAAAAACTGTTTTTT. Amino acids: CASSEGQGEVEKLFF.

V is TRBV25-1 and J is TRBJ2-3; 12 nucleotides line up with TRBD2. This CDR3 region has 16 residues. Germline V CDR1 and CDR2: MGHDK, SYGVNS. V shed 6 bases, J shed 4 bases, and the junction held 8 bases outside the gene matches. The CDR3 region is CASSASGGGSADTQYF. For the CDR3, the DNA is TGTGCCAGCAGCGCTAGCGGGGGGGGGAGTGCAGATACGCAGTATTTT.

The chain has TRBV10-3 and TRBJ1-1; D possibly corresponds to TRBD1 (6 bases). Germline V gene lookup returns CDR1 ENHRY and CDR2 SYGVKD. This CDR3 has 17 residues. The V gene lost 3 bases and the J gene lost 4 bases, with 21 bases spanning the gap. CDR3 loop: CAISEVRTVTGGTEAFF. Here the CDR3 DNA reads TGTGCCATCAGTGAAGTTCGGACAGTAACCGGGGGCACTGAAGCTTTCTTT.

The chain uses TRBV7-9 and TRBJ1-6; D call uncertain. V was cut by 4 bases and J by 7 bases, with 11 bases left in between. The CDR3 spans 14 residues. The germline CDR1 and CDR2 sequences are SEHNR and FQNEAQ (reference sequence). The CDR3 here is CASSYGRTNSPLHF. CDR3 nucleotide sequence: TGTGCCAGCAGCTACGGACGGACCAATTCACCCCTCCACTTT.

The V and J genes are TRBV5-6 and TRBJ1-2; 9 nucleotides agree with TRBD1. The CDR3 length is 14 residues. Germline V CDR1 and CDR2: SGHDT, YYEEEE. J lost 4 bases, V lost 3 bases, and 4 bases had no gene match. For the CDR3, the DNA is TGTGCCAGCAGCTCAGTGACAGGGGGCTATGGCTACACCTTC. This codes for CASSSVTGGYGYTF.

The V and J genes are TRBV13 and TRBJ2-5, with D perhaps matching TRBD1 (6 bases). The V end was cut by 8 bases, the J end by 2 bases, with 12 bases between. CDR1 is PRHDT and CDR2 is FYEKMQ in the germline V gene (reference sequence). CDR3 length equals 13 residues. The CDR3 sequence is CASRVGQQETQYF. CDR3 coding DNA: TGTGCCAGCCGGGTTGGACAGCAAGAGACCCAGTACTTC.

This clone occurred once. The chain recombines TRBV19 with TRBJ1-5; perhaps TRBD1 as D (5 bases). The CDR3 spans 13 residues. Germline V gene data show CDR1 as LNHDA and CDR2 as SQIVND (reference sequence). Trimming shortened V by 5 bases and J by 11 bases, and 16 bases separated the two germline ends. The CDR3 protein is CASSSGGGGSQHF. The DNA of the CDR3 is TGTGCCAGTAGTTCTGGGGGTGGTGGGTCCCAGCATTTT.

This sequence joins TRBV4-1 and TRBJ2-2; a possible D gene is TRBD1 (5 bases). V dropped 1 base and J dropped 6 bases, with 12 bases sitting between them. The CDR3 sequence is 15 residues long. Germline V lookup: CDR1 MGHRA, CDR2 YSYEKL. CDR3 residues: CASSQGRIGAGELFF. The CDR3 DNA reads as TGCGCCAGCAGCCAAGGACGGATAGGGGCCGGGGAGCTGTTTTTT.

This clone has just a few counts. The chain recombines TRBV7-9 with TRBJ2-1; maybe TRBD2 (6 bases). The germline V and J ends were trimmed by 5 bases and 4 bases, with 12 bases remaining between them. This CDR3 is 14 amino acids long. Looked up from germline, CDR1 is SEHNR and CDR2 is FQNEAQ (reference sequence). CDR3 amino acids: CASSLERVYNEQFF. The CDR3 DNA follows: TGTGCCAGCAGCCTAGAGCGGGTATACAATGAGCAGTTCTTC.

In DNA form, the CDR3 reads TGTGCCAGCAGTCTTTCGACAGGGACGAACACTGAAGCTTTCTTT. Its translation is CASSLSTGTNTEAFF. This chain joins TRBV6-5 and TRBJ1-1, with 7 bases that match TRBD1. Germline values: CDR1 MNHEY, CDR2 SVGAGI. V shed 5 bases, J shed 1 base, and the junction held 7 bases outside the gene matches. The CDR3 spans 15 residues.

The chain links TRBV27 to TRBJ2-1; no firm D call. The germline CDR1 and CDR2 sequences are MNHEY and SMNVEV (reference sequence). V gave up 1 base and J gave up 12 bases, with 13 bases separating them. The CDR3 loop spans 13 amino acids. The CDR3 region has the DNA TGTGCCAGCAGTTTATGGGTGGCGAGGCGGCAGTTCTTC. This sequence encodes CASSLWVARRQFF.

This chain joins TRBV7-9 and TRBJ1-2, with 10 bases identical to TRBD1. Germline V CDR1 and CDR2: SEHNR, FQNEAQ (reference sequence). V trimming: 4 bases; J trimming: 4 bases; junction bases outside the gene matches: 9. The CDR3 extends over 16 amino acids. CDR3: CASSYPSGTGAYGYTF. For the CDR3, the DNA is TGTGCCAGCAGCTACCCCTCCGGGACAGGGGCCTATGGCTACACCTTC.

The J gene is TRBJ1-1, the V gene TRBV2, with D unclear. Per germline, CDR1 SNHLY and CDR2 FYNNEI. The ends were cut back, 8 bases at V and 0 bases at J, with 10 bases in the middle. The CDR3 is 13 amino acids. The DNA of the CDR3 is TGTGCCAGCGTTGGGAAGGTGAACACTGAAGCTTTCTTT. Amino acids: CASVGKVNTEAFF.

The DNA for the CDR3 is TGCGCCAGCAGCCAAGATGACAGGCTGGGTTCGACCCAGTACTTC. It translates to CASSQDDRLGSTQYF. The rearrangement links TRBV4-1 to TRBJ2-5; tentatively, D is TRBD1 (6 bases). The V and J ends lost 0 bases and 7 bases respectively, with 15 bases between them. In germline, CDR1 is MGHRA, CDR2 YSYEKL. The CDR3 covers 15 residues.